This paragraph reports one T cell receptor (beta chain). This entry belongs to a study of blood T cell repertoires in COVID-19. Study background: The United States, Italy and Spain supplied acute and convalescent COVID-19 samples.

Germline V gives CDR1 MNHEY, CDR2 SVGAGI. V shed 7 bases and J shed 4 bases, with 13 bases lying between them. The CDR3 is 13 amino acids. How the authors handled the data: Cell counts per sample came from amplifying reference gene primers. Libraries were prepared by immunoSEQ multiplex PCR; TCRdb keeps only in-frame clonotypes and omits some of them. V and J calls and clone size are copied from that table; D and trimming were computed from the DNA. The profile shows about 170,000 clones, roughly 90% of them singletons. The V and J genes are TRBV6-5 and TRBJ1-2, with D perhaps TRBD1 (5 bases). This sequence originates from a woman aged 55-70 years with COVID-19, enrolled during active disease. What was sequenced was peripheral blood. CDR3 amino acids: CASKKGSGYGYTF. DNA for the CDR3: TGTGCCAGCAAAAAGGGGTCTGGCTATGGCTACACCTTC.